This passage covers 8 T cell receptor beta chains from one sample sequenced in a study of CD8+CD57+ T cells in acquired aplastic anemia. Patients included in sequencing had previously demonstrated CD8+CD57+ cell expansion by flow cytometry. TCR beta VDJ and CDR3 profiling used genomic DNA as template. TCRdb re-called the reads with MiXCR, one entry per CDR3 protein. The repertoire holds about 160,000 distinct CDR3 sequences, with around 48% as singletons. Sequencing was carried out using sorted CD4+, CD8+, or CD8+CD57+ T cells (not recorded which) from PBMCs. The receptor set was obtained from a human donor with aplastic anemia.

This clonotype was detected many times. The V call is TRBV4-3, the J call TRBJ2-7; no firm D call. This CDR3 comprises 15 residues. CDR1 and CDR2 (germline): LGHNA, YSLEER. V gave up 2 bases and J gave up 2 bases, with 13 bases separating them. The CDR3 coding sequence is TGCGCCAGCAGCCAATCCCTTGGCTCCGCCTACGAGCAGTACTTC. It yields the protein CASSQSLGSAYEQYF.

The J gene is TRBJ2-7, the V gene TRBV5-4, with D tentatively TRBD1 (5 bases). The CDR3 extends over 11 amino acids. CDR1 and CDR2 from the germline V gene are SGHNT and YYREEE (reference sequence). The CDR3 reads CASSPKDPQEV. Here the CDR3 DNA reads TGTGCCAGCAGCCCCAAGGATCCACAGGAGGTC.

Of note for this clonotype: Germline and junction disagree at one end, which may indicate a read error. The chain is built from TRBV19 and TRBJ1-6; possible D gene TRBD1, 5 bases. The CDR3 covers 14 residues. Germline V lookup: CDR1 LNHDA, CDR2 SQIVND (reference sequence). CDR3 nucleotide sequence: TGTGTCAGTATGGAGGGTGGTAGGGACTCACCCCTCCACTTT. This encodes CVSMEGGRDSPLHF.

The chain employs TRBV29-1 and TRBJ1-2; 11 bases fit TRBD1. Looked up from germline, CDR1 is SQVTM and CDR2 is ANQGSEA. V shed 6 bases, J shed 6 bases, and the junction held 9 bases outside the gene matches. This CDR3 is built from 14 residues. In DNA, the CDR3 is TGCAGCGTGGCCCGCGGACAGGGGGCGGATGGCTACACCTTC. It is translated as CSVARGQGADGYTF.

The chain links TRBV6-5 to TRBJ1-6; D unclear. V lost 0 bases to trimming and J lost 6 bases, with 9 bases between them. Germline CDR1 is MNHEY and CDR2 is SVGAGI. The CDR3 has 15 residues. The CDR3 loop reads CASSYSGRVNSPLHF. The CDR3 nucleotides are TGTGCCAGCAGTTACTCCGGCCGGGTTAATTCACCCCTCCACTTT.

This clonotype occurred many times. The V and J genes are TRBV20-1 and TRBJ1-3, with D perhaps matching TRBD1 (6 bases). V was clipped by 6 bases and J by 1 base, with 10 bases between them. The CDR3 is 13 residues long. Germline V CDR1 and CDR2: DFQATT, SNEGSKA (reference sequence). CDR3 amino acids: CSATTGSGNTIYF. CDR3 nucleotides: TGCAGTGCCACGACAGGTTCTGGAAACACCATATATTTT.

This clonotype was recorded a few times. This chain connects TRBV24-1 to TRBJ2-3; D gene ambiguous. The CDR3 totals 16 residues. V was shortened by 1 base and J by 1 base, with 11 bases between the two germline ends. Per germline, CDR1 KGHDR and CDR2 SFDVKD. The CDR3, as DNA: TGTGCCACCAGTGATTTAGGTGGGTCGGGCACAGATACGCAGTATTTT. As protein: CATSDLGGSGTDTQYF.

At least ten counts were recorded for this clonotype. As DNA, the CDR3 is TGTGCCAGCAGTTACACGGCGAGCGGACAGAACACTGAAGCTTTCTTT. Translating gives CASSYTASGQNTEAFF. J is TRBJ1-1 and V is TRBV6-5, with a weak D call TRBD1 (5 bases). The germline V and J ends were trimmed by 2 bases and 1 base, with 14 bases remaining between them. Germline CDR1 reads MNHEY; CDR2 reads SVGAGI. This CDR3 has 16 amino acids.